The source of this T cell receptor beta chain is a study of shared clonotypes between healthy human individuals (dated by TCRdb to between 2020 and 2021). For the wider study: The cohort comprised two women and three men aged 18 to 49 years. Per donor, three plates each were used for CD4 naive and CD4 memory, two for CD8 naive, and one for CD8 memory. To estimate repertoire size and how much clonotypes are shared between individuals, the study performed deep sequencing of blood TCR repertoires from five healthy adults. Different laboratories and diverse techniques were used to prepare libraries and sequence TCR repertoires, to increase sequencing depth and limit assay-specific biases. Per donor, leukapheresis produced somewhere between about 0.8 and 9 billion PBMCs.

TCR CDR3 regions were amplified from genomic DNA by multiplex PCR using the deep immunoSEQ assay. Extracted genomic DNA from each cell subset was distributed evenly across all wells of several immunoSEQ 96-well plates, and each plate was treated as a replicate. For sorted subsets, each replicate PCR was loaded with around 200 ng genomic DNA, equivalent to 30,000 or so T cell genomes. Purified libraries were measured with a Qubit 3.0 fluorometer, size-checked on a Bioanalyzer 2100, and measured again with the KAPA Library Quantification kit. Every immunoSEQ 96-well plate was sequenced on a separate single-read 150-cycle Illumina NextSeq 550 flow cell. Per the authors' processing: Because only junctional sequences without quality scores were contained in the immunoSEQ output, filtering matching that applied to full-length reads could not be performed. Sequences were annotated with PyIR, a Python wrapper for IgBLAST v1.9, using IMGT germline references to assign V/J genes and CDR3. Any read was removed if the V/J assignment was weak (E-value above 1e-6), the CDR3 was missing, or the read contained stop codons, out-of-frame junctions, or ambiguous translated residues. V3J clonotypes were defined as sequences sharing an identical inferred V gene, J gene, and CDR3 amino acid sequence. Percentage overlap between repertoires was computed as shared unique clonotypes divided by the size of the smaller repertoire. Three approaches were used to assess repertoire richness: RTK rarefaction, the Chao1 estimator, and Recon v2.1 estimates of unobserved clonotypes. OLGA was used to compute generation probabilities for all TCRbeta clonotypes that the gDNA method yielded from a handful of donors. TCRdb mirrors the immuneACCESS table, restricted to in-frame sequences. Some clones are absent from its copies; in checked studies, under half trace to an unresolved V gene, and the reason for the others is unknown. V and J calls and clone size are as listed in that table; D and trimming were resolved from the DNA. This sample has around 2,000,000 clones in its table, and about 94% of those were observed once. 0.85% to 1.2% of the sample belongs to the ten largest clones.

Compared with germline, V lacks 0 bases and J lacks 5 bases; bases without a gene match: 5. The cysteine opens and the phenylalanine closes a CDR3 of 15 amino acids. Just the 45-base CDR3 DNA is kept, in frame starting at base 1. CDR1 SGDLS and CDR2 YYNGEE are derived from the germline V gene. CD8 naive samples were CD45RO-negative cells positively selected for CCR7, giving a CD45RA+CCR7+ population that excluded TemRA cells. Donors were healthy HIV-negative adults with no recently reported acute infections or vaccinations. Every donor was a Caucasian adult living in Nashville, Tennessee, USA. Blood was collected by leukapheresis, and PBMCs were isolated by Ficoll-Histopaque density gradient centrifugation and then cryopreserved in liquid nitrogen vapor phase. Analytical flow cytometry was used to check the purity and quantity of every magnetically sorted T cell population. Genomic DNA was isolated from each sorted fraction and quantified by UV absorbance on a Nanodrop 2000c.

As regards this clone: Its antigen remains undetermined. No clone much larger than this one lies a single base away; base qualities are absent.

The research as a whole found: The small number of donors limited the genetic and exposure-history diversity represented. Larger estimated clonotype richness was generally found for naive subsets than for memory subsets. Even with the large sequencing depth, rarefaction of the sorted-subset datasets indicated that sequencing was incomplete. Compared with non-shared clonotypes, the clonotypes found in all four sorted-subset donors had higher generation probabilities. Sampling was limited to blood, and TCR repertoires in tissue likely differ from TCR repertoires in blood. Across four donors, 4.5% to 6.5% of naive CD4, around 3.5% of naive CD8, around 2.5% of memory CD4, and roughly 0.4% of memory CD8 clonotypes were shared. Pairwise subsampling indicated that sequencing depth was expected to affect the degree of clonotype sharing among donors.

The V gene is TRBV9 and the J gene is TRBJ2-5; 9 bases in the middle match TRBD2. The TCR comes from a young man in good health. Sequencing was done on a sample of naive CD8+ T cells sorted from blood. What the cell subset or site label conveys for this sample: CD45RA+CCR7+. CDR3 protein: CASSVGAGGYETQYF. The base sequence is TGTGCCAGCAGCGTAGGAGCGGGGGGCTACGAGACCCAGTACTTC.